Sequencing of this T cell receptor beta chain was carried out in a study of post-analysis software for immune sequencing data. Study context: Multiple sclerosis in the patients followed relapsing-remitting, secondary progressive and progressive-relapsing courses. Notes on the study in general: Patients showed TRBV5-6, TRBV5-1 and TRBV20-1 among five TRBV segments more frequent than in controls.

Turning to this clonotype: Its antigen is as yet unknown.

Germline V gene sequence: CDR1 DFQATT, CDR2 SNEGSKA (reference sequence). V shed 3 bases and J 9 bases; nucleotides not matched to a gene: 9. This CDR3 comprises 14 residues. Presence of unique molecular identifiers characterized the TCR beta cDNA libraries. Once roughly 0.9 to 10 million T cells were used, approximately 470,000 cDNA molecules resulted. TCRdb re-analysed the PCR reads in MiXCR, keeping a single row per CDR3 protein. The sample includes about 770,000 distinct CDR3 sequences, more than 45% of them seen just once. Source material: blood. The TCR originated in a girl aged 5-17 years with multiple sclerosis. V is TRBV20-1 and J is TRBJ2-1, with 9 bases fitting TRBD2. The CDR3 nucleotides are TGCAGTGCTAGTATTGCGGGAGGGAAAGGTGAGCAGTTCTTC. Residues: CSASIAGGKGEQFF.